The sequence of this T cell receptor beta chain was determined in a study of neurological immune-mediated disorders. A single record per CDR3 protein comes from TCRdb applying MiXCR to the 5' RACE reads. In the table there are more than 40,000 distinct CDR3 sequences, approximately 3% of which are singletons. This clonotype was counted ten times or more. V was pared by 4 bases and J by 3 bases, with 4 bases of the junction left unmatched. The CDR3 sequence is 15 residues long. The V gene's germline CDR1 is SEHNR and CDR2 FQNEAQ (reference sequence). Sequencing used PBMCs. This sequence joins TRBV7-9 and TRBJ1-2; 11 bases match TRBD1. This TCR was recovered from a woman aged 45-65 years with multiple sclerosis. CDR3 protein: CASSSRTGGHYGYTF. CDR3 in DNA: TGTGCCAGCAGCTCCCGGACAGGGGGCCACTATGGCTACACCTTC.